What follows describes a single T cell receptor (beta chain). These data belong to a study of blood T cell repertoires in COVID-19. Study information: Material from acute and convalescent COVID-19 was sourced from the United States, Italy and Spain.

CDR1 is MDHEN and CDR2 is SYDVKM in the germline V gene. The CDR3 is made up of 13 amino acids. V dropped 7 bases and J dropped 1 base, with 8 bases sitting between them. Original analysis: Estimates of nucleated cell counts were drawn from the amplification of reference gene primers. Data came from immunoSEQ multiplex PCR; TCRdb stores just in-frame clones and leaves some out. The V and J calls and clone size are taken from that table; D and trimming were inferred from the DNA. The top ten clones hold about 1.5% of a sample with around 250,000 clones, roughly 86% of them seen once. Assignment of participants to cohorts was predicated upon participant-reported clinical history. All recovered Cohort 3 donors got two negative PCRs, got clearance, or saw symptom resolution.

This TCR was recovered from a woman in her fifties or sixties who had recovered from COVID-19. The J gene is TRBJ1-5, the V gene TRBV28; no reliable D call. The sample taken for sequencing was PBMCs or T cells enriched from blood (not recorded which). This CDR3 is CASIGGSNQPQHF. In DNA form, the CDR3 reads TGTGCCAGCATCGGAGGGAGCAATCAGCCCCAGCATTTT.